The sequence of this TCR beta chain was determined in a study of T cells after yellow fever vaccination. This clonotype was seen ten or more times. Each CDR3 protein gets one entry after TCRdb re-called the 5' RACE reads with MiXCR. This sample has more than 300,000 distinct CDR3 sequences, with 9.5% to 12% found just once. CDR1 is SGHRS and CDR2 is YFSETQ in the germline V gene. The CDR3 runs 15 residues. V gave up 1 base and J gave up 2 bases, with 9 bases separating them. The chain is built from TRBV5-1 and TRBJ2-2; D gene ambiguous. This specimen consisted of CD4+ T cells sorted from PBMCs, obtained 45 days after the yellow fever booster vaccination. The clonotype originates from a young man who received the YFV17D yellow fever vaccine. This CDR3 reads CASSLRSDNTGELFF. The CDR3 DNA is TGCGCCAGCAGCTTGAGGTCAGACAACACCGGGGAGCTGTTTTTT.